Below are 16 T cell receptor beta chains sequenced from a single sample in a study of cytomegalovirus exposure and HLA in healthy donors. The PCR made use of 60 Vbeta and 13 Jbeta primers. The repertoire was sequenced with immunoSEQ multiplex PCR; TCRdb's copy has only in-frame clones and lacks some. The sample records approximately 70,000 clones, around 80% being singletons. The sequenced sample was PBMCs. These receptors originate from a man aged 40-55 years in good health and CMV-seronegative.

The chain recombines TRBV10-3 with TRBJ2-1; D is unclear. The CDR3 length is 16 residues. Germline values: CDR1 ENHRY, CDR2 SYGVKD. V was shortened by 2 bases and J by 5 bases, with 16 bases between the two germline ends. Written as DNA, the CDR3 is TGTGCCATCAGTGAGAATGAGTTAATCCCCAACAATGAGCAGTTCTTC. This translates into CAISENELIPNNEQFF.

The CDR3 is CASSEGYRDRNTEAFF. Written as DNA, the CDR3 is TGTGCCAGCAGCGAGGGCTACCGGGACAGGAACACTGAAGCTTTCTTT. The chain carries TRBV9 and TRBJ1-1, with 7 bases that match TRBD1. The germline V gene encodes CDR1 SGDLS and CDR2 YYNGEE. V lost 3 bases to trimming and J lost 1 base; unmatched junction nucleotides: 9. This CDR3 has 16 amino acids.

This clone was seen only a few times. J is TRBJ2-5 and V is TRBV7-8; 9 bases agree with TRBD1. Germline-derived CDR1 and CDR2 are SGHVS and FQNEAQ. The CDR3 runs to 16 residues. J gave up 1 base and V 5 bases, and 8 bases lay outside the gene matches. CDR3 nucleotide sequence: TGTGCCAGCAGCCCACAGGGGGCGGTAATCCAAGAGACCCAGTACTTC. Protein sequence: CASSPQGAVIQETQYF.

This chain joins TRBV5-1 and TRBJ1-6; maybe TRBD1 (6 bases). Germline V gives CDR1 SGHRS, CDR2 YFSETQ. This CDR3 is 17 amino acids long. V was pared by 3 bases and J by 7 bases, with 20 bases between. CDR3 sequence: CASSSLNWGQGNSPLHF. In DNA, the CDR3 is TGCGCCAGCAGCTCCCTGAACTGGGGGCAGGGGAATTCACCCCTCCACTTT.

The rearrangement uses TRBV10-1 and TRBJ2-3; TRBD1 matches at 9 bases. The germline gives CDR1 WNHNN, CDR2 SYGVQD (reference sequence). V trimming: 3 bases; J trimming: 4 bases; junction bases outside the gene matches: 8. This CDR3 is 16 amino acids long. The CDR3 DNA follows: TGCGCCAGCAGTGACGACGGGACAGGGCTTCCAGATACGCAGTATTTT. This encodes CASSDDGTGLPDTQYF.

This clone showed up just a few times. This chain joins TRBV5-1 and TRBJ2-2, with 9 bases identical to TRBD2. The CDR3 is made up of 14 amino acids. Per germline, CDR1 SGHRS and CDR2 YFSETQ. Trimming at V came to 7 bases and at J to 4 bases, leaving 5 bases not matched to a gene. The CDR3 DNA sequence: TGCGCCAGCGGCGGGACTAGCAGCACCGGGGAGCTGTTTTTT. Translation gives CASGGTSSTGELFF.

The J gene is TRBJ1-1, the V gene TRBV6-6; D is uncertain. The CDR3 has 13 residues. The germline CDR1 and CDR2 sequences are MNHNY and SVGAGI (reference sequence). V lost 6 bases and J 7 bases, leaving 15 bases between the germline ends. The CDR3 protein is CASSNTVGGEAFF. As DNA, the CDR3 is TGTGCCAGCAGCAATACGGTTGGAGGTGAAGCTTTCTTT.

In this sample, this clone turned up a few times. The chain employs TRBV6-6 and TRBJ1-2, with a possible D match to TRBD1 (5 bases). This CDR3 has 13 amino acids. Germline loops: CDR1 MNHNY, CDR2 SVGAGI (reference sequence). V shed 0 bases and J shed 12 bases, with 14 bases lying between them. CDR3 coding DNA: TGTGCCAGCAGTTACTCGAGTGGGGCTTGGCACACCTTC. Translation gives CASSYSSGAWHTF.

CDR3 sequence reads: CASSLTQGYGYTF. For the CDR3, the DNA is TGTGCCAGCAGCCTGACACAGGGCTATGGCTACACCTTC. The rearrangement uses TRBV5-6 and TRBJ1-2, with D perhaps matching TRBD1 (6 bases). V was clipped by 4 bases and J by 4 bases, with 11 bases between them. There are 13 residues in the CDR3. Germline assignment: CDR1 SGHDT and CDR2 YYEEEE.

For the CDR3, the DNA is TGTGCCACTAAGGATCCCGGGACAGCCCCTAATGAAAAACTGTTTTTT. Translated: CATKDPGTAPNEKLFF. The chain has TRBV19 and TRBJ1-4, with TRBD1 identical over 7 bases. V was clipped by 10 bases and J by 3 bases; unmatched bases: 14. The CDR3 loop spans 16 amino acids. Germline CDR1 and CDR2: LNHDA and SQIVND (reference sequence).

This chain uses TRBV18 with TRBJ2-2, with D possibly being TRBD2 (6 bases). The CDR3 spans 17 residues. The V gene lost 0 bases and the J gene lost 3 bases, with 14 bases spanning the gap. Germline V gene lookup returns CDR1 KGHSH and CDR2 LQKENI. The CDR3, as DNA: TGTGCCAGCTCACCACCTGGTCTAGCGCGGGACACCGGGGAGCTGTTTTTT. Translating it yields CASSPPGLARDTGELFF.

J is TRBJ1-4 and V is TRBV11-2, with a possible D match to TRBD1 (6 bases). Per germline, CDR1 SGHAT and CDR2 FQNNGV. This CDR3 comprises 15 residues. The ends were cut back, 2 bases at V and 8 bases at J, with 15 bases in the middle. This chain's CDR3 is CASSLRGGGGEKLFF. Written as DNA, the CDR3 is TGTGCCAGCAGCTTACGGGGCGGGGGCGGGGAAAAACTGTTTTTT.

The chain combines TRBV10-1 with TRBJ2-5; a possible D gene is TRBD2 (6 bases). Germline CDR1 WNHNN, CDR2 SYGVQD (reference sequence). Trimming pared 5 bases from V and 3 bases from J, leaving 13 bases between. The CDR3 sequence is 14 residues long. The CDR3 reads CASSCRDSEETQYF. The CDR3 bases are TGCGCCAGCAGTTGCCGGGACTCGGAAGAGACCCAGTACTTC.

The chain has TRBV6-1 and TRBJ1-3; the match to TRBD1 covers 7 bases. The CDR3 extends over 15 amino acids. Germline CDR1 reads MNHNS; CDR2 reads SASEGT. V was pared by 0 bases and J by 16 bases, with 15 bases of the junction left unmatched. The CDR3 protein is CASSEAYGTECPMYF. The CDR3 nucleotides are TGTGCCAGCAGTGAAGCTTATGGGACAGAGTGCCCTATGTATTTT.

The chain links TRBV4-2 to TRBJ1-2; D gene uncertain. Germline V CDR1 and CDR2: LGHNA, YNFKEQ. V was trimmed by 0 bases and J by 0 bases, leaving 14 bases between them. The CDR3 covers 17 residues. Here the CDR3 DNA reads TGTGCCAGCAGCCAAGATCTGATGGGCAAAACTAACTATGGCTACACCTTC. It yields the protein CASSQDLMGKTNYGYTF.

V usage is TRBV27 and J usage is TRBJ2-1; D not resolved. The V gene lost 6 bases and the J gene lost 7 bases, with 7 bases spanning the gap. This CDR3 region has 11 residues. Germline values: CDR1 MNHEY, CDR2 SMNVEV (reference sequence). This CDR3 reads CASSLNNEQFF. CDR3 DNA sequence: TGTGCCAGCAGCCTTAATAATGAGCAGTTCTTC.